The TCR beta chain described here comes from a study of regulatory and conventional T cells in RAG deficiency. This CDR3 is 15 amino acids long. The germline V and J ends were trimmed by 5 bases and 9 bases, with 23 bases remaining between them. Looked up from germline, CDR1 is LGHNA and CDR2 is YNFKEQ. The sorted conventional CD4+ T cells were CD25-low and CD127-high, with genomic DNA sequenced. The protocol was immunoSEQ multiplex PCR, while the TCRdb copy is restricted to in-frame clones and leaves out a portion. The top ten clones hold approximately 0.35% of a sample with roughly 30,000 clones, roughly 96% of them seen once. Study-level results: In Omenn syndrome, sorted "Tregs" may be peripherally activated cells. In Omenn syndrome, Treg and Tconv repertoires overlapped >85%. Compared with controls, unique Treg TCR beta sequences dropped around 100-fold in Omenn syndrome and CID/AS.

Regarding this clone: What it binds is not known.

These data also formed part of another study, on regulatory T cells. That paper notes: Primers: 52 TRBV forward and 13 TRBJ reverse. Regulatory T cells showed the strongest V-J pair restriction and V/J gene skewing among patient repertoires.

The TCR was taken from a human donor in good health. This sequence joins TRBV4-2 and TRBJ2-7; TRBD1 might be the D (6 bases). Sequenced: CD25- CD4+ T cells sorted from blood. In DNA, the CDR3 is TGTGCCAGCAGCGAAAACGACAGGAGGAGCCCACCGCAGTACTTC. This encodes CASSENDRRSPPQYF.